The T cell receptor (beta chain) described here comes from a study of early T cells in non-severe SARS-CoV-2 infection. At the level of the study: Unsorted whole-blood RNA was sequenced in bulk, leaving chains unpaired. General study results and limits: There was a bias toward anti-spike CD8 responses in VDJdb matching, which missed private and CD4 specificities.

Individual cDNA molecules received unique molecular identifiers. Each CDR3 protein gets one entry after TCRdb re-called the 5' RACE reads with MiXCR. The sample includes 120,000 or so distinct CDR3 sequences, 10% to 15% of them seen just once. This clonotype was seen ten or more times. Its antigen is not known. The germline gives CDR1 KGHSH, CDR2 LQKENI. Trimming removed 3 bases at V and 1 base at J, with 12 bases between. This CDR3 contains 15 residues. This specimen consisted of whole blood, obtained at baseline. This chain links TRBV18 with TRBJ1-1, with D maybe TRBD1 (6 bases). The origin of this receptor is an adult who was a healthcare worker with PCR-confirmed SARS-CoV-2 infection or an uninfected control (not recorded which). The CDR3 loop is CASSPSSGQNTEAFF. The CDR3 DNA sequence: TGTGCCAGCTCACCGTCATCGGGACAGAACACTGAAGCTTTCTTT. The whole variable domain, filled in from reference TRBV18 and TRBJ1-1, reads NAGVMQNPRHLVRRRGQEARLRCSPMKGHSHVYWYRQLPEEGLKFMVYLQKENIIDESGMPKERFSAEFPKEGPSILRIQQVVRGDSAAYFCASSPSSGQNTEAFFGQGTRLTVV.